Described below is a single T cell receptor beta chain sequence and its context. In the original analysis: Cell counts per sample came from amplifying reference gene primers. Generated by immunoSEQ multiplex PCR, the TCRdb table keeps only in-frame clones and is missing some. D and trimming come from the DNA, and the V and J calls and clone size come from that table. The sample lists about 140,000 clones; 70% to 85% were seen once. This specimen comes from a study of blood T cell repertoires in COVID-19. Study as a whole: Samples taken during acute and convalescent COVID-19 were collected in the United States, Italy and Spain.

The germline V gene encodes CDR1 KGHSH and CDR2 LQKENI. V was cut by 5 bases and J by 16 bases, with 18 bases left in between. This CDR3 has 13 residues. The TCR sequence derives from a woman over 75 in a cohort sampled during active or convalescent COVID-19. The chain carries TRBV18 and TRBJ1-6; no clear D gene. Material: peripheral blood. Written as DNA, the CDR3 is TGTGCCAGCTCAGCCAACGACGGACTTACTCTCCACTTT. It translates to CASSANDGLTLHF.